The 17 T cell receptor beta chains given below trace back to one sample, sequenced in a study of CD8+CD57+ T cells in acquired aplastic anemia. TCR beta VDJ and CDR3 were profiled, and genomic DNA was the template. One entry per CDR3 protein, called by TCRdb with MiXCR from the reads. Among around 290,000 distinct CDR3 sequences listed, 50% to 65% were seen once. Only patients with CD8+CD57+ cell expansion on flow cytometry were chosen for sequencing. Sequencing was performed on sorted CD4+, CD8+, or CD8+CD57+ T cells (not recorded which) from PBMCs. The origin of the receptors is a human donor with aplastic anemia.

The table lists this clonotype with many counts. This rearrangement joins TRBV10-3 to TRBJ1-6, with 8 bases aligning to TRBD1. The ends lost 3 bases at V and 7 bases at J; junction bases unmatched: 5. Germline CDR1 reads ENHRY; CDR2 reads SYGVKD. This CDR3 has 15 amino acids. The chain's CDR3 is CAISEPGTGNSPLHF. DNA for the CDR3: TGTGCCATCAGTGAACCCGGGACAGGCAATTCACCCCTCCACTTT.

The V call is TRBV15, the J call TRBJ2-6; D is perhaps TRBD1 (5 bases). This CDR3 has 17 residues. Germline CDR1 reads LNHNV; CDR2 reads YYDKDF (reference sequence). V was clipped by 0 bases and J by 4 bases, with 13 bases between them. The CDR3 region is CATSRDPPGMGANVLTF. The DNA of the CDR3 is TGTGCCACCAGCAGAGACCCCCCAGGGATGGGGGCCAACGTCCTGACTTTC.

The rearrangement uses TRBV6-1 and TRBJ1-4; 11 bases agree with TRBD1. This CDR3 is 18 amino acids long. The germline gives CDR1 MNHNS, CDR2 SASEGT. Trimming cost V 6 bases and J 1 base; bases outside gene matches: 10. CDR3 nucleotide sequence: TGTGCCAGCAGGGCCGGCCGGGACAGGGGGGTAACTAATGAAAAACTGTTTTTT. It codes for CASRAGRDRGVTNEKLFF.

This clonotype occurred many times. V gene TRBV27 combines with J gene TRBJ2-7; 13 positions agree with TRBD2. V shed 7 bases and J 7 bases; nucleotides not matched to a gene: 13. The CDR3 spans 16 residues. Germline-derived CDR1 and CDR2 are MNHEY and SMNVEV (reference sequence). CDR3 protein: CASTFAGLAGFEEQYF. The CDR3, as DNA: TGTGCCAGCACCTTTGCGGGACTAGCGGGATTCGAAGAGCAGTACTTC.

This clonotype was seen many times. V gene TRBV12-3 or TRBV12-4 combines with J gene TRBJ1-1; no definite D call. Trimming took off 3 bases at V and 4 bases at J, with 12 bases between the two ends. This CDR3 is 14 amino acids long. CDR3 sequence reads: CASSFSGEGTEAFF. The CDR3 nucleotides are TGTGCCAGCAGTTTCTCTGGGGAAGGCACTGAAGCTTTCTTT.

This clonotype was recorded many times. CDR3 sequence (DNA): TGTGCCAGCAGCGTAGGGGCTAGGGGCGGTACAGATACGCAGTATTTT. It is translated as CASSVGARGGTDTQYF. V usage is TRBV9 and J usage is TRBJ2-3; possible D gene TRBD1, 5 bases. Germline V gene data show CDR1 as SGDLS and CDR2 as YYNGEE. The germline V and J ends were trimmed by 0 bases and 3 bases, with 14 bases remaining between them. CDR3 length: 16 amino acids.

This clonotype appeared many times. The chain uses TRBV5-1 and TRBJ2-7; 9 bases map to TRBD1. Germline lookup yields CDR1 SGHRS and CDR2 YFSETQ. Germline trimming cut 9 bases from V and 6 bases from J; bases unmatched to any gene: 16. This CDR3 spans 15 amino acids. The DNA for the CDR3 is TGCGCCACCACAGAGGGGGGACAGGGTTCGGGCGAGCAGTACTTC. It codes for CATTEGGQGSGEQYF. Full variable domain (outside the CDR3, taken from reference TRBV5-1 and TRBJ2-7): KAGVTQTPRYLIKTRGQQVTLSCSPISGHRSVSWYQQTPGQGLQFLFEYFSETQRNKGNFPGRFSGRQFSNSRSEMNVSTLELGDSALYLCATTEGGQGSGEQYFGPGTRLTVT.

To note about this clonotype: Given a much more abundant clone one base away, this may be a read error. The DNA for the CDR3 is TGTGCCAGCAGCCATTTCGGGACAGATAATGAAAAACTGCTTTTT. It is translated as CASSHFGTDNEKLLF. V usage is TRBV5-4 and J usage is TRBJ1-4, with 7 positions matching TRBD1. The CDR3 is 15 amino acids. Germline V gene lookup returns CDR1 SGHNT and CDR2 YYREEE (reference sequence).

About this clonotype itself: At one end the junction does not follow the germline gene, possibly because of a read error. The gene calls are TRBV25-1 and TRBJ2-3, with 10 bases aligning to TRBD1. This CDR3 contains 14 residues. Germline assignment: CDR1 MGHDK and CDR2 SYGVNS. The CDR3 loop is CASSETGGVDMQYF. The DNA for the CDR3 is TGTGCCAGCAGTGAGACAGGGGGCGTAGATATGCAGTATTTT.

This clonotype was counted only a few times. CDR3 amino acids: CASSQNRGEAFF. The CDR3 DNA reads TGTGCCAGCAGCCAGAACAGGGGTGAAGCTTTCTTT. The genes are TRBV11-2 and TRBJ1-1; 7 nucleotides agree with TRBD1. The V and J ends lost 5 bases and 7 bases, in that order; junction bases with no gene match: 4. The germline V gene encodes CDR1 SGHAT and CDR2 FQNNGV. This CDR3 contains 12 residues.

The rearrangement uses TRBV20-1 and TRBJ2-7, with 7 bases identical to TRBD1. CDR1 is DFQATT and CDR2 is SNEGSKA in the germline V gene (reference sequence). The V gene end was trimmed by 6 bases and the J gene end by 1 base; junction bases not matched to a gene: 9. The CDR3 covers 14 residues. The CDR3 bases are TGCAGTGCCAAACCCTCGGGACAGTCCTACGAGCAGTACTTC. Translation: CSAKPSGQSYEQYF.

This clonotype was counted a single time. The rearrangement links TRBV7-2 to TRBJ1-6; possible D gene TRBD1, 5 bases. Trimming removed 5 bases from V and 9 bases from J, with 14 bases in between. Germline V lookup: CDR1 SGHTA, CDR2 FQGNSA. The CDR3 covers 14 residues. The CDR3 coding sequence is TGTGCCAGCAGCAGGGCTGGGGGTACTTCACCCCTCCACTTT. It is translated as CASSRAGGTSPLHF.

This clonotype appeared a few times. The chain recombines TRBV20-1 with TRBJ2-3, with 7 bases that match TRBD1. Germline trimming cut 5 bases from V and 4 bases from J; bases unmatched to any gene: 9. There are 14 residues in the CDR3. The germline V gene has CDR1 DFQATT and CDR2 SNEGSKA (reference sequence). CDR3 in amino acids: CSALTGIGADTQYF. CDR3 in DNA: TGCAGTGCTTTGACAGGGATTGGCGCAGATACGCAGTATTTT.

This clonotype has only a few counts. The CDR3: CSATREGQNTEAFF. Written as DNA, the CDR3 is TGCAGTGCCACCAGAGAGGGGCAGAACACTGAAGCTTTCTTT. The gene calls are TRBV20-1 and TRBJ1-1; D might be TRBD1 (5 bases). Germline V gene sequence: CDR1 DFQATT, CDR2 SNEGSKA (reference sequence). The V gene lost 6 bases and the J gene lost 1 base, with 15 bases spanning the gap. The CDR3 length is 14 residues.

This clonotype was observed once. Being one base from a much bigger clone, this may be a read error. In DNA form, the CDR3 reads TGTGCCAGCAGCCAAGGGCCCAATACTGGAAACACCGTATATTTT. This encodes CASSQGPNTGNTVYF. The chain has TRBV3-1 and TRBJ1-3; D ambiguous. Looked up from germline, CDR1 is LGHDT and CDR2 is YNNKEL (reference sequence). This CDR3 contains 15 residues.

This clonotype was seen many times. This chain uses TRBV19 with TRBJ1-2; 9 bases are shared with TRBD1. CDR1 is LNHDA and CDR2 is SQIVND in the germline V gene (reference sequence). The CDR3 has 15 amino acids. Trimming at V came to 6 bases and at J to 2 bases, leaving 7 bases not matched to a gene. The CDR3 reads CASRTTGTGNYGYTF. The CDR3 DNA is TGTGCCAGTAGGACAACCGGGACAGGGAACTATGGCTACACCTTC. Full variable domain (remainder filled in from reference TRBV19 and TRBJ1-2): DGGITQSPKYLFRKEGQNVTLSCEQNLNHDAMYWYRQDPGQGLRLIYYSQIVNDFQKGDIAEGYSVSREKKESFPLTVTSAQKNPTAFYLCASRTTGTGNYGYTFGSGTRLTVV.

This clonotype was detected a few times. The V and J genes are TRBV18 and TRBJ2-1; D perhaps matches TRBD1 (6 bases). The CDR3 extends over 14 amino acids. The germline V gene encodes CDR1 KGHSH and CDR2 LQKENI. V shed 3 bases and J shed 2 bases, with 8 bases lying between them. The chain's CDR3 is CASSPGAPYNEQFF. The CDR3 nucleotides are TGTGCCAGCTCACCGGGGGCCCCCTACAATGAGCAGTTCTTC.